The T cell receptor (beta chain) described here comes from a study of cytomegalovirus exposure and HLA in healthy donors (dated by TCRdb to the late 2010s). Regarding the research as a whole: An earlier analysis of 587 of the donors reported about 280 Gb of sequence data and around 120 million unique TCR beta sequences obtained from around 180 million T cells. An early release covering 550 to 650 HLA-typed donors comprised about 300 gigabases of sequencing data and tens of millions of unique TCR sequences. Of the roughly 400 genotyped donors, approximately 82% fell in the genetic ancestry cluster associated with self-reported Caucasian donors. The study was designed to test whether signatures of past pathogen exposure could be identified by cataloging public T cell receptors. Using immunosequencing, the study profiled T cell repertoires from some 670 subjects and related those repertoires to cytomegalovirus serostatus. Along with the approximately 620-subject first cohort, a separate validation cohort of about 110 different subjects was used. To predict cytomegalovirus infection status, the study brought together high-throughput TCR immunosequencing, statistical association of individual TCRs with disease status, and machine learning. To study patterns of TCR occurrence, a later analysis re-analyzed previously published TCR beta repertoires from 650 to 750 donors and added high-resolution HLA genotyping. Rather than drawing on any new phenotypic data, the later analysis identified candidate immune exposures from TCR beta sequences and the way those sequences occurred across donors. In an earlier analysis of several hundred of the donors, high-throughput TCR beta sequencing was used to judge whether each TCR beta V gene segment behaved as functional or pseudogenic. Donor age, sex, ethnicity and CMV serostatus were collected together with the repertoire data. Genome-wide SNP genotypes for about 60% of the roughly 700 donors were used in a later genetic analysis, which treated that subset as a discovery cohort. All discovery cohort repertoires had been generated using a single sequencing platform. Class I and class II HLA loci were covered by the typing at four-digit resolution. Typing coverage varied by locus: roughly 620-640 donors for A, B, C, DRB1 and DQB1; approximately 500 for DQA1; approximately 610 for DPA1; about 450 for DPB1. Roughly 5 DR-DQ haplotypes were treated as single units for association and clustering because of strong linkage in the cohort. On average, roughly 240,000 unique TCR beta nucleotide sequences were sequenced per donor among 398 genotyped donors of the cohort, with about 17% of those sequences being non-productive. The paper as a whole reports these results and caveats: Strong co-occurrence of HLA alleles, especially DR and DQ, made assigning TCR associations to individual alleles difficult. A further reported finding was that TCR beta sequences accurately predicted the HLA-A and HLA-B alleles for most subjects in the first cohort. Because some donors lacked HLA typing at each locus, the association tests relied only on the typed subset. Three of the identified cytomegalovirus-associated TCR beta chains were confirmed in vitro to be specific for cytomegalovirus antigens. V-gene and J-gene trimming of TCR beta chains was associated with a missense DCLRE1C variant in a later genetic analysis, and the association was replicated in an independent cohort. The classifier was reported to diagnose cytomegalovirus status with high specificity and sensitivity in both the original cohort and the validation cohort. A total of some 180 TCR beta chains were listed by the study as associated with cytomegalovirus. According to a later analysis, parvovirus B19, influenza, CMV and Epstein-Barr virus appeared linked to several top co-occurrence clusters. In a later analysis, most CMV-associated TCR beta chains were found to appear HLA-restricted, with HLA associations seemingly driven largely by CMV exposure. Because counts were too low, seventeen rarely observed V segments, including chromosome 9 orphons, were left out of the earlier analysis of approximately 580 of the donors. At a false discovery rate of 0.05, a later analysis linked 16,000 or so TCR beta sequences to specific HLA alleles. The presence/absence analyses assumed that sequencing depth was roughly uniform across donors, and that assumption may not be true. In an earlier analysis of 587 of the donors, most TCR beta V segments were observed in productive rearrangements about 87% or about 30% of the time, broadly matching IMGT annotations. Only TCR beta chains were sequenced in this cohort, and the absence of alpha or paired-chain data limited detectable features. Most TCR sequences were observed very rarely across donors, whereas some public TCRs were present in many individuals. Correlated functional status among segregating V segments might reflect linkage disequilibrium, but an unknown experimental factor could not be ruled out. The authors suggested that the approach could potentially be extended to other disease states and immunological phenotypes. A cluster of highly shared sequence variants was judged likely to be a technical artifact of the sequencing pipeline. Some IMGT-functional V segments, including TRBV6-2 and TRBV6-3, could not be distinguished by the 87-base-pair reads and were therefore excluded. CMV serostatus was the only immune exposure information available for the cohort. Compared with equally common non-associated chains, HLA-associated TCR beta chains in a later analysis were more clonally expanded and had lower generation probabilities. In a later analysis, TCR association rates were found to vary across HLA loci, with the most associated TCRs seen for DRB1 alleles and the fewest for HLA-C alleles. In a later genetic analysis, fewer N-insertions in productive TCRs were reported among donors in an Asian-associated ancestry cluster than the roughly 700-donor mean.

Libraries were built with the immunoSEQ multiplex PCR assay. The multiplex PCR relied on a mix of 60 forward primers for TCR Vbeta segments and 13 reverse primers for TCR Jbeta segments. The CDR3 region of rearranged TCR beta genes was amplified from genomic DNA by a multiplex PCR assay. The Illumina HiSeq System was used to sequence the amplified TCR beta libraries as 87-base-pair reads. Per the authors' processing: A later analysis counted some 80 million unique TCR beta chains across the 650 to 700 repertoires, and about 10 million of these chains were shared by at least two donors. Raw reads were error-corrected and collapsed into unique sequences with a nearest-neighbor algorithm that merged closely related sequences to remove PCR and sequencing errors. Alignment of CDR3 sequences to IMGT reference sequences was used to assign V, D and J gene segments. For a sequence to be retained, a match of at least six nucleotides was required to both a V gene segment and a J gene segment. Rearrangements were classified as productive when the CDR3 lacked stop codons and remained in frame with V and J, and all other rearrangements were classified as non-productive. Following IMGT convention, CDR3 was defined as the stretch from the second conserved V-encoded cysteine to the conserved J-encoded phenylalanine. The earlier analysis of about 640 of the donors excluded any sequence lacking an unambiguous match to a single V gene segment. An earlier analysis of almost 600 of the donors classified V segments as functional when productive rearrangements were above 56.7% and as segregating when the standard deviation between donors was above 5%. A statistical classification framework was built to diagnose cytomegalovirus status from the catalog of TCR beta chain sequences. V and J gene assignment, in a later analysis, came from comparing TCR nucleotide sequences with IMGT/GENE-DB human TR gene sequences. The TCRdist pipeline was used in a later analysis to assign CDR3 sequences and most-parsimonious VDJ recombination scenarios. In a later analysis, each TCR beta chain was defined by its CDR3 amino acid sequence together with its V-gene family, and reads lacking a unique V-gene family were excluded. A later analysis removed 450 to 600 highly shared, low-generation-probability nucleotide sequences to deal with suspected cross-contamination and a sequencing artifact. In a later analysis, a clonal expansion index was calculated for each public chain from normalized within-repertoire ranks of inferred template counts. Generation probabilities in a later analysis came from a VDJ recombination model fitted to out-of-frame rearrangements, and those results were checked against IGoR. Hypergeometric tests were used in a later analysis to score TCR-TCR, TCR-HLA and TCR-CMV co-occurrence, with a repertoire-size bias correction applied to the TCR pairs. False discovery rates were estimated in a later analysis by permuting HLA or CMV assignments 20 times. In a later analysis, co-occurring TCRs were grouped with DBSCAN, and TCRdist sequence similarity was added when clustering was performed within HLA-allele-positive subsets. For co-occurrence clustering, repertoires with fewer than 30,000 or more than 120,000 public chains were excluded, along with a handful of repertoires with anomalous nucleotide sharing. TCRdb took this table from immuneACCESS and kept in-frame rearrangements with V and J called. Such tables lack part of the clones; where checked against another copy, unresolved V genes explain under half of the gap, and the rest is unexplained. The DNA was the basis for D and trimming; V, J and clone size are from that table. The sample yields 140,000 to 150,000 clones; around four fifths were counted once. The ten largest clones add up to 2.5% to 3.5% of the sample.

This clone has more than one count but fewer than ten. Its antigen remains undetermined. Base-call qualities are not available, and no considerably larger clone is one nucleotide away. The cohort was made up of approximately 670 healthy bone marrow donors. At the time of sampling, all cohort members were nominally healthy, though unrecorded immune exposures were likely present. The donor was CMV seronegative and was included in the group of hundreds of seronegative cohort members. A peripheral blood sample was collected from each donor, and TCR beta sequencing was performed on peripheral blood mononuclear cells. Genomic DNA was extracted from the blood cell samples with the Qiagen DNeasy Blood Extraction Kit. The CDR3 has 17 amino acids, counting the end cysteine and phenylalanine. Of all the DNA, just the CDR3 is kept, 51 bases in frame from base 1. V drops 0 bases and J drops 0 bases, leaving 12 bases in between. CDR1 is given as SGHDT and CDR2 as YYEEEE, both from the germline V gene.

The clonotype originates from a female donor in good health and CMV-seronegative. The receptor chain draws on TRBV5-6 and TRBJ1-4; there is no confident call for the D gene. Sequencing was performed on PBMCs. This receptor has the CDR3 CASSLGQREATNEKLFF. The bases are TGTGCCAGCAGCTTGGGGCAGCGCGAAGCAACTAATGAAAAACTGTTTTTT. Extended through the reference TRBV5-6 and TRBJ1-4 proteins, this CDR3 yields the full variable domain: DAGVTQSPTHLIKTRGQQVTLRCSPKSGHDTVSWYQQALGQGPQFIFQYYEEEERQRGNFPDRFSGHQFPNYSSELNVNALLLGDSALYLCASSLGQREATNEKLFFGSGTQLSVL.